This T cell receptor beta chain was recovered during a study of blood T cell repertoires in COVID-19. Overall study: Italy, Spain and the United States were the sources of the convalescent and acute COVID-19 samples.

Authors' methods: Quantification of nucleated cells was approximated via reference gene primer amplification. Method: immunoSEQ multiplex PCR; TCRdb's copy keeps in-frame clones and lacks some. That table gives V, J and clone size, and the DNA gave D and trimming. This sample has some 250,000 clones; around 88% occur once, and the top ten carry approximately 3%. The germline V gene encodes CDR1 SGHRS and CDR2 YFSETQ. This CDR3 has 14 amino acids. Trimming stripped 0 bases from V and 2 bases from J, with 5 bases between. For this clone: Other DNA sequences in the sample encode the same CDR3.

The rearrangement uses TRBV5-1 and TRBJ2-2; no clear D. Specimen: peripheral blood. The TCR originated in a woman aged 25-40 years who had recovered from COVID-19. This CDR3 is CASSLAGNTGELFF. DNA for the CDR3: TGCGCCAGCAGCTTGGCAGGTAACACCGGGGAGCTGTTTTTT.